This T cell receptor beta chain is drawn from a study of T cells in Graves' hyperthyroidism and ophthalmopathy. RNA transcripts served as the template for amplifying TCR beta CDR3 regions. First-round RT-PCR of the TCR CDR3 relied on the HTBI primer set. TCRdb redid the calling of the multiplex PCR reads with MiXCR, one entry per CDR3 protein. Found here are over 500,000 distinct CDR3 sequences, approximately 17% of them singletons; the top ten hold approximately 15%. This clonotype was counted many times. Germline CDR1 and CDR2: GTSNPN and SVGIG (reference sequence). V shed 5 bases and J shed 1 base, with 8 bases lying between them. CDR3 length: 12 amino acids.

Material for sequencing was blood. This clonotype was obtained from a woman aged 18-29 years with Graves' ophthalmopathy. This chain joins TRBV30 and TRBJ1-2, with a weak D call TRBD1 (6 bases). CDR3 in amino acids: CAWGDNNYGYTF. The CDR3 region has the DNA TGTGCCTGGGGGGACAATAACTATGGCTACACCTTC.